This TCR beta chain emerged from a study of shared clonotypes between healthy human individuals. Overall study: Participating donors consisted of a couple of women and a few men aged 18 to 49.

Per the germline V gene, CDR1 is SGHDT and CDR2 is YYEEEE. The trim removed 4 bases at V and 6 bases at J, leaving 9 bases unmatched. The CDR3 extends over 15 amino acids. The donor cohort consisted entirely of Caucasian adults residing in Nashville, Tennessee. Profiling relied on immunoSEQ multiplex PCR, and the TCRdb table lists in-frame clones only, not all of them. The sample records about 1.5 million clones, 95% to 99% being singletons. The V gene is TRBV5-6, the J gene TRBJ2-1; TRBD2 aligns across 8 bases. Material: naive CD4+ T cells sorted from blood. Subset specified: CD45RA+ positively selected. The source is a man aged 30 to 45 in good health. DNA of the CDR3: TGTGCCAGCAGCCCCGGACTAGCCGTGTTCAATGAGCAGTTCTTC. Its translation is CASSPGLAVFNEQFF. The whole variable domain, remainder taken from reference TRBV5-6 and TRBJ2-1, is DAGVTQSPTHLIKTRGQQVTLRCSPKSGHDTVSWYQQALGQGPQFIFQYYEEEERQRGNFPDRFSGHQFPNYSSELNVNALLLGDSALYLCASSPGLAVFNEQFFGPGTRLTVL.